This TCR beta chain was retrieved from a study of blood T cell repertoires in COVID-19 (dated by TCRdb to 2018 to 2020). Regarding the research as a whole: Samples covering the acute and convalescent phases of COVID-19 were provided by collaborators in the United States, Italy and Spain. Subjects who had been exposed to COVID-19, were actively infected with it, or had recovered from it provided the deeply sampled blood TCRbeta repertoires that made up the dataset. Where available, HLA class I and class II types were taken from metadata supplied by the sample provider and were not determined by assay-based typing. Samples were obtained from the ongoing ImmuneRACE study (first 160 participants) and from approximately 1,200 subjects provided by 6 global collaborators. The sample metadata nearly always contained a de-identified subject ID, COVID-19 status, age in years and sex. The prospective study material was composed of cDNA or gDNA derived from T cells, B-cell-depleted T cells, or PBMCs. The repertoires were released in a freely available public database meant as a resource for research on the immune response to SARS-CoV-2. Overall study results and their limits: The amount of clinical and demographic metadata varied by source and participant and was provided uncurated.

TCRbeta CDR3 regions were amplified from genomic DNA using the immunoSEQ Assay, a bias-controlled multiplex PCR. In the original analysis: Within the assay, amplification of reference gene primers was used to estimate how many nucleated cells each sample contained. Sequence reads were collapsed and filtered to measure the absolute abundance of every unique TCRbeta CDR3 rearrangement. For each sample, productive Simpson clonality was calculated as the square root of Simpson's diversity index over productive rearrangements. TCRdb limited this immuneACCESS table to in-frame rearrangements with V and J called. A share of clones is missing; checked studies link under half to unresolved V genes, and the rest is unexplained. V, J and clone size are those of that table, while D and trimming were read from the DNA. The sample table holds about 130,000 clones, of which about 80% were seen once. The ten largest clones take up about 40% of the sample.

Spanning cysteine to phenylalanine, the CDR3 consists of 18 amino acids. CDR3 DNA only is kept here, 54 bases in frame from base 1. From a lookup of the germline V gene (reference sequence), CDR1 and CDR2 are LNHDA and SQIVND. After removal of 4 bases from V and 6 bases from J, the junction retains 12 bases not matched to a gene. With regard to this clone: Its antigen is unknown. No per-base quality is available; no much larger clone lies one base away.

Each collaborating institution followed its own protocols to collect whole blood in K2EDTA tubes. For TCRbeta analysis, collaborators shipped samples in one of three forms: frozen whole blood, isolated PBMCs, or DNA extracted from either of those sample types. The sequenced sample consisted of peripheral blood. This receptor was obtained from a man aged 35-49 years with active or convalescent COVID-19. The chain couples TRBV19 to TRBJ2-7, and 16 junctional nucleotides match TRBD2. The sequence in DNA is TGTGCCAGTAGTACACGTCCCGGGACTAGCGGGGGGGCCTCCGAGCAGTACTTC. It translates as CASSTRPGTSGGASEQYF.